The present TCR beta chain was sequenced within a study of blood T cell repertoires in COVID-19. The wider study: From T cells, B-cell-depleted T cells, or PBMCs came the material, which was cDNA or gDNA.

Germline-derived CDR1 and CDR2 are MNHEY and SVGAGI. This CDR3 comprises 11 residues. Trimming stripped 3 bases from V and 6 bases from J, with 3 bases between. TCRdb keeps only in-frame clones here, not all; method: immunoSEQ multiplex PCR. The sample consists of about 88,000 clones, roughly 87% of them appearing once. V gene TRBV6-5 combines with J gene TRBJ2-1, with D uncertain. Input material: peripheral blood. This TCR derives from a man in his late teens or twenties with COVID-19, enrolled during active disease. DNA for the CDR3: TGTGCCAGCAGTTATCGCAATGAGCAGTTCTTC. It translates to CASSYRNEQFF.